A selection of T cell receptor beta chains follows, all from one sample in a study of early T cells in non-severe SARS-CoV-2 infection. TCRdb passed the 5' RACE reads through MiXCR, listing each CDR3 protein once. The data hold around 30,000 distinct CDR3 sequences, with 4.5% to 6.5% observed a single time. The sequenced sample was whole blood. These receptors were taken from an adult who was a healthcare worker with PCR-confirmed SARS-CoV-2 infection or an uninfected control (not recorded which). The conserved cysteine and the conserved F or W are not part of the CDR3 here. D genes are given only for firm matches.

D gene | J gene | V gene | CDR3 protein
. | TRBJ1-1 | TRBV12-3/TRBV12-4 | ASSFSENTEAF
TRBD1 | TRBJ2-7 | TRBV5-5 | ASSSVRGPYEQY
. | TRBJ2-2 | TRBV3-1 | ASSRSATGEPF
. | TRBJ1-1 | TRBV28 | ASLGGEGVVTEAF
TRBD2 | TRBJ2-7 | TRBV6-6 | ASSYELAAGGVREQY
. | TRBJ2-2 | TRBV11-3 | ASSLRVGELF
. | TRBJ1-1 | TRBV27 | ASSLSTVARPTEAF
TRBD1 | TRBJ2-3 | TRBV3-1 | ASSQDDRAPQY
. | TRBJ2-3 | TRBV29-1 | SVEFHTDTQY
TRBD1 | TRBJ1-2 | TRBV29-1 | SVGDRMNYGYT